These T cell receptor beta chains were read from a single sample in a study of shared clonotypes between healthy human individuals. Profiling relied on immunoSEQ multiplex PCR, and the TCRdb table lists in-frame clones only, not all of them. Here the sample spans about 2 million clones, about 95% being singletons. Sequencing was done on a sample of naive CD8+ T cells sorted from blood. The receptors derive from a man between 18 and 35 years old in good health. Both conserved end residues are part of each CDR3. A D gene is named only where the DNA matches it firmly. Clone size is given for some rows only: seen once, a few or many times, or a class if the clone is expanded.

V	D	J	size	DNA	CDR3
TRBV18	TRBD2	TRBJ2-3	NA	TGTGCCAGCTGGGCTAGCGGCGCTAGCACAGATACGCAGTATTTT	CASWASGASTDTQYF
TRBV19	TRBD1	TRBJ1-4	NA	TGTGCCAGTAGTCCTTGGACAGGGGTAACTGAAAAACTGTTTTTT	CASSPWTGVTEKLFF
TRBV27	NA	TRBJ1-2	NA	TGTGCCAGCAGTCCAATTGGCGGGAGCGGGGGCTACACCTTC	CASSPIGGSGGYTF
TRBV28	NA	TRBJ2-7	once	TGTGCCAGCAGTTTCGCGGCGGGACTGTCCTACGAGCAGTACTTC	CASSFAAGLSYEQYF
TRBV6-6	NA	TRBJ1-2	NA	TGTGCCATCCGCAGGGAGGACTATGGCTACACCTTC	CAIRREDYGYTF
TRBV18	TRBD1	TRBJ1-1	NA	TGTGCCAGCTCACCACCTGACAGGGTGAACACTGAAGCTTTCTTT	CASSPPDRVNTEAFF
TRBV19	NA	TRBJ1-2	NA	TGTGCCAGTACCCCCCATCGGGACGACTATGGCTACACCTTC	CASTPHRDDYGYTF
TRBV4-1	TRBD1	TRBJ1-2	once	TGCGCCAGCAGCCCCGGACAGGCAGAGACGTGGGCTAACTATGGCTACACCTTC	CASSPGQAETWANYGYTF
TRBV7-9	NA	TRBJ1-5	NA	TGTGCCAGCAGCTTATCGGGGGGTAGCAATCAGCCCCAGCATTTT	CASSLSGGSNQPQHF
TRBV29-1	TRBD2	TRBJ2-3	once	TGCAGCGTTGAGGCTAGCGGGAGGGCCGGGTATACGCAGTATTTT	CSVEASGRAGYTQYF
TRBV7-4	NA	TRBJ1-2	NA	TGTGCTAGCAGCTTAGATCGTGAGGGCTACACCTTC	CASSLDREGYTF
TRBV19	NA	TRBJ1-5	NA	TGTGCCAGTAGTCTAGCAGGGTCGGGGCAGCCCCAGCATTTT	CASSLAGSGQPQHF
TRBV7-2	TRBD2	TRBJ2-2	NA	TGTGCCAGCAGCTTAGTAGTAGCGGGGCCCACCGGGGAGCTGTTTTTT	CASSLVVAGPTGELFF
TRBV5-1	NA	TRBJ2-2	NA	TGCGCCAGCGCGGTTACCGGGGAGCTGTTTTTT	CASAVTGELFF
TRBV10-3	NA	TRBJ2-7	NA	TGTGCCATCAGTGAGACTTTCAACGAGCAGTACTTC	CAISETFNEQYF
TRBV21-1	NA	TRBJ2-3	NA	TGTGCCAGCAGCATTATACCGAGACAGGGGGCTACTGTCACAGATACGCAGTATTTT	CASSIIPRQGATVTDTQYF
TRBV5-4	TRBD2	TRBJ2-5	NA	TGTGCCAGCAGCCTGGGACTAGCGGGGGGATTAGAGACCCAGTACTTC	CASSLGLAGGLETQYF
TRBV2	NA	TRBJ1-6	few	TGTGCCAGCAGTGACGGACAGCGCCTCAGGAATTCACCCCTCCACTTT	CASSDGQRLRNSPLHF